These 8 T cell receptor beta chains were all obtained from the same sample, sequenced in a study of shared clonotypes between healthy human individuals. Assay used: immunoSEQ multiplex PCR; TCRdb lists only in-frame clones, some missing. This table has about 2 million clones, roughly 95% appearing once. CD45RO-negative, CCR7-positively selected cells formed the naive CD8 fraction, excluding terminally differentiated effector memory CD45RA+ cells. What was sequenced was naive CD8+ T cells sorted from blood. The receptors were gathered from a man aged 18 to 29 in good health.

The V and J genes are TRBV6-6 and TRBJ2-7; D unclear. With 2 bases removed from V and 0 bases from J, the gap between germline ends came to 11 bases. There are 15 residues in the CDR3. The germline V gene has CDR1 MNHNY and CDR2 SVGAGI (reference sequence). The CDR3: CASSYGESYSYEQYF. The CDR3 DNA reads TGTGCCAGCAGTTACGGGGAAAGCTACTCCTACGAGCAGTACTTC.

The rearrangement links TRBV6-1 to TRBJ1-6; tentative D call: TRBD1 (5 bases). CDR1 and CDR2 (germline): MNHNS, SASEGT. The CDR3 consists of 15 residues. Trimming pared 1 base from V and 9 bases from J, leaving 13 bases between. The CDR3 coding sequence is TGTGCCAGCAGTGAAGAGCCGGGGGTGGTTTCACCCCTCCACTTT. It encodes CASSEEPGVVSPLHF.

The gene calls are TRBV27 and TRBJ2-1; D may be TRBD1 (6 bases). The germline V and J ends were trimmed by 2 bases and 9 bases, with 14 bases remaining between them. CDR1 and CDR2 from the germline V gene are MNHEY and SMNVEV (reference sequence). This CDR3 has 14 residues. In nucleotides, the CDR3 is TGTGCCAGCAGTTTAGGACAGCACGGAGGTGAGCAGTTCTTC. Its protein product is CASSLGQHGGEQFF.

The chain recombines TRBV2 with TRBJ1-1, with D perhaps TRBD1 (5 bases). The CDR3 length is 14 residues. Germline V gives CDR1 SNHLY, CDR2 FYNNEI. The ends were cut back, 3 bases at V and 3 bases at J, with 11 bases in the middle. CDR3 region: CASSDQGTYTEAFF. The CDR3 DNA reads TGTGCCAGCAGTGATCAGGGAACGTACACTGAAGCTTTCTTT.

V and J are TRBV30 and TRBJ2-5; D tentatively fits TRBD1 or TRBD2 (6 bases each). Germline CDR1 is GTSNPN and CDR2 is SVGIG (reference sequence). V lost 4 bases, J lost 5 bases, and 14 bases lay in between. This CDR3 has 13 residues. The CDR3 sequence is CAWNPGAGETQYF. The CDR3, as DNA: TGTGCCTGGAATCCGGGGGCCGGGGAGACCCAGTACTTC.

This chain links TRBV11-2 with TRBJ2-7; D may be TRBD1 (6 bases). The CDR3 length is 14 residues. CDR1 is SGHAT, CDR2 FQNNGV, per germline. Trimming removed 1 base from V and 2 bases from J, with 9 bases in between. CDR3 in amino acids: CASSLGDTTYEQYF. The CDR3 DNA sequence: TGTGCCAGCAGCTTAGGGGACACTACCTACGAGCAGTACTTC.

The chain uses TRBV5-6 and TRBJ2-5, with D possibly matching TRBD1 (6 bases). The CDR3 consists of 11 residues. The V gene lost 4 bases and the J gene lost 10 bases, with 11 bases spanning the gap. Per the germline V gene, CDR1 is SGHDT and CDR2 is YYEEEE. CDR3: CASSITGRQYF. The DNA of the CDR3 is TGTGCCAGCAGCATCACAGGGCGCCAGTACTTC.

This chain connects TRBV5-4 to TRBJ2-7, with D unresolved. CDR3 length: 12 residues. V was cut by 3 bases and J by 6 bases, with 10 bases left in between. In germline, CDR1 is SGHNT, CDR2 YYREEE (reference sequence). The CDR3 loop is CASSYQESEQYF. CDR3 nucleotides: TGTGCCAGCAGCTATCAGGAGAGCGAGCAGTACTTC.